What follows are 26 T cell receptor beta chains derived from one specimen sequenced in a study of cytotoxic CD8 clonotypes in ibrutinib-treated CLL (dated by TCRdb to about 2021). Preparation of the library involved the immunoSEQ multiplex PCR assay. TCRdb mirrors the immuneACCESS table, restricted to in-frame sequences. Some clones are absent from its copies; in checked studies, under half trace to an unresolved V gene, and the reason for the others is unknown. Across this sample there are 200,000 to 250,000 clones, with 70% seen only once. Together, the top ten hold roughly 15% of the sample. Sample time point, as interpreted from the label and publication: 20 to 30 months on ibrutinib. The sequences come from PBMCs, collected after 24 months of ibrutinib treatment. The receptors stem from a human donor with chronic lymphocytic leukemia.

This chain connects TRBV10-1 to TRBJ2-7; TRBD1 is a possible D gene (6 bases). Trimming stripped 3 bases from V and 4 bases from J, with 7 bases between. Germline-derived CDR1 and CDR2 are WNHNN and SYGVQD (reference sequence). The CDR3 loop spans 12 amino acids. The CDR3 spells CASSETGYEQYF. The CDR3 nucleotides are TGCGCCAGCAGTGAAACAGGGTACGAGCAGTACTTC.

V is TRBV7-8 and J is TRBJ2-5; D is ambiguous. The CDR3 spans 13 residues. V lost 5 bases to trimming and J lost 2 bases, with 9 bases between them. The germline gives CDR1 SGHVS, CDR2 FQNEAQ. CDR3 nucleotides: TGTGCCAGCAGCCCGCGGAGACAAGAGACCCAGTACTTC. Its translation is CASSPRRQETQYF.

The gene calls are TRBV7-2 and TRBJ2-1; D gene unclear. CDR1 and CDR2 from the germline V gene are SGHTA and FQGNSA. Trimming took 2 bases from V and 8 from J, leaving 10 bases between them. The CDR3 sequence is 13 residues long. CDR3 bases: TGTGCCAGCAGCTTATCCCATGGGTATGAGCAGTTCTTC. Residues: CASSLSHGYEQFF. Looking up the rest from reference TRBV7-2 and TRBJ2-1 gives the full variable domain: GAGVSQSPSNKVTEKGKDVELRCDPISGHTALYWYRQSLGQGLEFLIYFQGNSAPDKSGLPSDRFSAERTGGSVSTLTIQRTQQEDSAVYLCASSLSHGYEQFFGPGTRLTVL.

The genes are TRBV5-8 and TRBJ1-2, with a tentative D call TRBD1 (6 bases). The CDR3 extends over 13 amino acids. Trimming removed 0 bases from V and 5 bases from J, with 8 bases in between. Germline assignment: CDR1 SGHTS and CDR2 YDEGEE. As DNA, the CDR3 is TGTGCCAGCAGCTTGGACAGGGTGTATGGCTACACCTTC. Translation: CASSLDRVYGYTF. Filled out from reference TRBV5-8 and TRBJ1-2, the complete variable domain reads EAGVTQSPTHLIKTRGQQATLRCSPISGHTSVYWYQQALGLGLQFLLWYDEGEERNRGNFPPRFSGRQFPNYSSELNVNALELEDSALYLCASSLDRVYGYTFGSGTRLTVV.

This clone was seen just once. J is TRBJ1-4 and V is TRBV2; weak D call: TRBD1 (6 bases). V gave up 3 bases and J gave up 9 bases, with 11 bases separating them. CDR3 length: 13 residues. The germline V gene has CDR1 SNHLY and CDR2 FYNNEI. In nucleotides, the CDR3 is TGTGCCAGCAGTGATAGACAGGCTCAAAAACTGTTTTTT. Encoded protein: CASSDRQAQKLFF.

V usage is TRBV27 and J usage is TRBJ2-5, with 8 bases lining up with TRBD2. Germline V CDR1 and CDR2: MNHEY, SMNVEV (reference sequence). The CDR3 consists of 15 residues. The J segment lost 7 bases and the V segment lost 3 bases, leaving 10 bases of the junction unmatched. For the CDR3, the DNA is TGTGCCAGCAGTTTTGCGGGAGGCCGCTCGGGGACCCAGTACTTC. Residues: CASSFAGGRSGTQYF.

This clone occurred once. The rearrangement joins TRBV6-5 to TRBJ1-1; TRBD1 is a possible D gene (6 bases). The V end was cut by 6 bases, the J end by 2 bases, with 16 bases between. Germline CDR1 is MNHEY and CDR2 is SVGAGI. This CDR3 region has 15 residues. CDR3 sequence (DNA): TGTGCCAGCAGCAGGACAGTCGAACCAAACACTGAAGCTTTCTTT. The encoded protein is CASSRTVEPNTEAFF.

This clone appeared once. CDR3 in DNA: TGCAGCGTCCCTAGCGGGGCATATCGGTTCTTC. Protein: CSVPSGAYRFF. The gene calls are TRBV29-1 and TRBJ2-1, with TRBD2 matching over 9 bases. This CDR3 has 11 amino acids. The V and J ends lost 6 bases and 15 bases, in that order; junction bases with no gene match: 9. Germline V gene sequence: CDR1 SQVTM, CDR2 ANQGSEA.

The chain couples TRBV20-1 to TRBJ2-1; a possible D gene is TRBD1 (6 bases). V gave up 7 bases and J gave up 10 bases, with 11 bases separating them. Germline V lookup: CDR1 DFQATT, CDR2 SNEGSKA (reference sequence). CDR3 length: 10 amino acids. The CDR3 sequence is CSGEGVEQFF. CDR3 DNA sequence: TGCAGTGGTGAGGGGGTCGAGCAGTTCTTC.

This clone was seen a single time. The rearrangement uses TRBV5-4 and TRBJ2-3; D is uncertain. The CDR3 is 14 amino acids. Trimming stripped 0 bases from V and 6 bases from J, with 11 bases between. The germline V gene has CDR1 SGHNT and CDR2 YYREEE (reference sequence). CDR3 in amino acids: CASSLGVGMDTQYF. Written as DNA, the CDR3 is TGTGCCAGCAGCTTGGGGGTGGGAATGGATACGCAGTATTTT.

V and J are TRBV19 and TRBJ2-3; D unclear. This CDR3 is built from 16 residues. Germline loops: CDR1 LNHDA, CDR2 SQIVND (reference sequence). V was clipped by 2 bases and J by 4 bases, with 16 bases between them. In DNA form, the CDR3 reads TGTGCCAGTAGTATACAACTGACGAAACCACCAGATACGCAGTATTTT. It codes for CASSIQLTKPPDTQYF.

This chain links TRBV4-3 with TRBJ2-7; TRBD2 agrees at 12 bases. This CDR3 comprises 18 residues. J gave up 2 bases and V 2 bases, and 10 bases lay outside the gene matches. Germline CDR1 is LGHNA and CDR2 is YSLEER. The DNA for the CDR3 is TGCGCCAGCAGCCAACCCCTAGCGGGAGGGGAGGGCGCCTACGAGCAGTACTTC. Protein: CASSQPLAGGEGAYEQYF.

V is TRBV6-5 and J is TRBJ2-7, with D uncertain. The germline gives CDR1 MNHEY, CDR2 SVGAGI. The CDR3 has 14 amino acids. The germline V and J ends were trimmed by 2 bases and 6 bases, with 14 bases remaining between them. The CDR3 reads CASSYAVPSREQYF. CDR3 DNA sequence: TGTGCCAGCAGTTACGCGGTCCCATCTCGCGAGCAGTACTTC.

The chain recombines TRBV5-1 with TRBJ2-7; D perhaps matches TRBD1 (6 bases). V lost 0 bases, J lost 5 bases, and 15 bases lay in between. CDR1 and CDR2 (germline): SGHRS, YFSETQ. The CDR3 covers 15 residues. CDR3 in amino acids: CASSLARQGWDEQYF. DNA for the CDR3: TGCGCCAGCAGCTTGGCTAGGCAGGGGTGGGACGAGCAGTACTTC.

Only a few counts were recorded for this clone. The V call is TRBV5-1, the J call TRBJ1-2; TRBD1 is a possible D gene (6 bases). CDR3 size: 15 residues. Trimming stripped 5 bases from V and 3 bases from J, with 17 bases between. CDR1 and CDR2 from the germline V gene are SGHRS and YFSETQ. CDR3 sequence reads: CASSHRGGSDYGYTF. The CDR3 region has the DNA TGCGCCAGCAGTCATCGAGGGGGATCTGACTATGGCTACACCTTC.

This chain uses TRBV9 with TRBJ2-3, with D unclear. Trimming took off 0 bases at V and 0 bases at J, with 8 bases between the two ends. The length of the CDR3 is 15 residues. Germline CDR1 and CDR2: SGDLS and YYNGEE. In DNA, the CDR3 is TGTGCCAGCAGCGTAGTGGGCGGAAGCACAGATACGCAGTATTTT. Translated, it gives CASSVVGGSTDTQYF.

This chain connects TRBV19 to TRBJ2-3; the match to TRBD2 covers 10 bases. CDR1 is LNHDA and CDR2 is SQIVND in the germline V gene (reference sequence). Trimming took 7 bases from V and 6 from J; bases not matched to a gene: 4. The CDR3 spans 13 residues. The DNA of the CDR3 is TGTGCCAGTACCCCTAGCGGGAGCGATACGCAGTATTTT. Encoded protein: CASTPSGSDTQYF.

The gene calls are TRBV15 and TRBJ2-7, with 8 nucleotides matching TRBD1. V dropped 0 bases and J dropped 2; count of bases not matched to a gene: 6. The CDR3 has 16 amino acids. Germline lookup yields CDR1 LNHNV and CDR2 YYDKDF (reference sequence). CDR3 coding DNA: TGTGCCACCAGCAGAGAGGGACAGGAGTCCCCCTACGAGCAGTACTTC. This translates into CATSREGQESPYEQYF.

This rearrangement joins TRBV30 to TRBJ2-5; D is perhaps TRBD1 (6 bases). CDR1 and CDR2 from the germline V gene are GTSNPN and SVGIG (reference sequence). V lost 2 bases, J lost 6 bases, and 22 bases lay in between. The CDR3 contains 16 residues. The CDR3: CAWSQGSGPLGKTQYF. CDR3 nucleotide sequence: TGTGCCTGGAGTCAGGGGAGTGGACCACTTGGGAAGACCCAGTACTTC. Together with reference TRBV30 and TRBJ2-5, the CDR3 gives the full variable domain: SQTIHQWPATLVQPVGSPLSLECTVEGTSNPNLYWYRQAAGRGLQLLFYSVGIGQISSEVPQNLSASRPQDRQFILSSKKLLLSDSGFYLCAWSQGSGPLGKTQYFGPGTRLLVL.

The chain is built from TRBV2 and TRBJ2-5; D remains unclear. Trimming shortened V by 7 bases and J by 1 base, and 7 bases separated the two germline ends. This CDR3 comprises 12 residues. The germline V gene has CDR1 SNHLY and CDR2 FYNNEI. The CDR3 sequence is CASTVFQETQYF. The CDR3 nucleotides read TGTGCCAGCACAGTATTCCAAGAGACCCAGTACTTC.

The gene calls are TRBV10-3 and TRBJ2-7, with D perhaps TRBD2 (5 bases). In germline, CDR1 is ENHRY, CDR2 SYGVKD. The length of the CDR3 is 12 residues. The CDR3 DNA reads as TGTGTGCTAGGGCGGGTCGGGTCCGAGCAGTACTTC. It is translated as CVLGRVGSEQYF.

This clone was detected a few times. The chain uses TRBV11-1 and TRBJ1-1, with D possibly TRBD1 on 6 matching bases. CDR1 is SGHAT and CDR2 is FQDESV in the germline V gene (reference sequence). The CDR3 totals 14 residues. The V gene lost 5 bases and the J gene lost 7 bases, with 17 bases spanning the gap. CDR3 region: CASSPATGGIEAFF. CDR3 sequence (DNA): TGTGCCAGCAGCCCCGCGACAGGCGGGATTGAAGCTTTCTTT.

This chain joins TRBV18 and TRBJ2-1, with 12 bases identical to TRBD2. J lost 13 bases, V lost 0 bases, and 4 bases had no gene match. Germline V lookup: CDR1 KGHSH, CDR2 LQKENI. This CDR3 comprises 14 residues. The CDR3 DNA reads TGTGCCAGCTCACCACCGACTAGCGGGAGAGGACAGTTCTTC. The encoded protein is CASSPPTSGRGQFF.

The chain carries TRBV5-1 and TRBJ1-1; the D gene is possibly TRBD1 (5 bases). V was trimmed by 5 bases and J by 5 bases, leaving 13 bases between them. Germline loops: CDR1 SGHRS, CDR2 YFSETQ. The CDR3 runs 13 residues. CDR3 bases: TGCGCCAGCAGGGACTCCGAGGGGACTGAAGCTTTCTTT. Translation: CASRDSEGTEAFF.

The chain has TRBV19 and TRBJ2-5, with 9 bases identical to TRBD2. Germline V gene sequence: CDR1 LNHDA, CDR2 SQIVND (reference sequence). The CDR3 is made up of 15 amino acids. V shed 3 bases and J 5 bases; nucleotides not matched to a gene: 7. The CDR3 DNA is TGTGCCAGTAGTATCCCCGCGGGGGGGCGGGAGACCCAGTACTTC. It translates to CASSIPAGGRETQYF.

In this sample, this clone turned up a few times. This chain joins TRBV7-9 and TRBJ2-1, with 8 bases that match TRBD2. J gave up 2 bases and V 1 base, and 10 bases lay outside the gene matches. Germline values: CDR1 SEHNR, CDR2 FQNEAQ (reference sequence). This CDR3 has 18 amino acids. The CDR3 protein is CASSLVGYAGGTYNEQFF. As DNA, the CDR3 is TGTGCCAGCAGCTTAGTCGGGTATGCGGGAGGAACCTACAATGAGCAGTTCTTC.